Shown below are 25 T cell receptor beta chains from a single sample sequenced in a study of tumour-infiltrating T cells in Burkitt lymphoma. Assay used: immunoSEQ multiplex PCR; TCRdb lists only in-frame clones, some missing. The data show around 6,600 clones, 85% to 90% seen once. The specimen was tumor tissue. The source of these receptors is a human donor with Burkitt lymphoma.

The chain uses TRBV29-1 and TRBJ2-5; 11 bases fit TRBD2. The V gene's germline CDR1 is SQVTM and CDR2 ANQGSEA. The CDR3 loop spans 15 amino acids. With 7 bases clipped from V and 1 base from J, the junction kept 8 bases outside the gene matches. Written as DNA, the CDR3 is TGCAGCGCGAAGGGGGGACTAGCGGTCCAAGAGACCCAGTACTTC. Translation gives CSAKGGLAVQETQYF.

V and J are TRBV10-3 and TRBJ1-2; the D is unclear. Trimming removed 6 bases from V and 4 bases from J, with 6 bases in between. The CDR3 is 11 amino acids. Germline V gives CDR1 ENHRY, CDR2 SYGVKD. CDR3 loop: CAIRSVYGYTF. The DNA of the CDR3 is TGTGCCATCAGGAGTGTCTATGGCTACACCTTC.

The chain uses TRBV6-6 and TRBJ2-3; maybe TRBD1 (5 bases). The CDR3 has 15 residues. Germline V CDR1 and CDR2: MNHNY, SVGAGI (reference sequence). Trimming stripped 6 bases from V and 2 bases from J, with 15 bases between. This CDR3 is CASSAGATFTDTQYF. The CDR3 coding sequence is TGTGCCAGCAGCGCTGGGGCAACCTTCACAGATACGCAGTATTTT.

The J gene is TRBJ1-2, the V gene TRBV6-1; perhaps TRBD1 as D (6 bases). The CDR3 is 14 amino acids. V lost 7 bases and J lost 8, with 20 bases in between. Germline V lookup: CDR1 MNHNS, CDR2 SASEGT. The CDR3: CASIYTTGAQGYTF. The CDR3 DNA sequence: TGTGCCAGCATTTATACGACAGGCGCTCAAGGCTACACCTTC.

This chain links TRBV5-4 with TRBJ2-1, with a weak D call TRBD1 (5 bases). The CDR3 runs 13 residues. Germline CDR1 SGHNT, CDR2 YYREEE (reference sequence). V was trimmed by 2 bases and J by 9 bases, leaving 12 bases between them. The CDR3 nucleotides are TGTGCCAGCAGCTTCTTTCAGGGAATTGAGCAGTTCTTC. The encoded protein is CASSFFQGIEQFF.

This clone is a singleton in its sample. The chain is built from TRBV28 and TRBJ2-7, with D perhaps given as TRBD1 or TRBD2 (6 bases each). Germline V CDR1 and CDR2: MDHEN, SYDVKM. The CDR3 length is 15 residues. The V and J ends lost 5 bases and 3 bases respectively, with 17 bases between them. The CDR3 region is CASSQLGGQGYEQYF. CDR3 nucleotides: TGTGCCAGCAGTCAACTAGGGGGGCAGGGCTACGAGCAGTACTTC.

The rearrangement uses TRBV9 and TRBJ1-2; D gene uncertain. There are 14 residues in the CDR3. V was clipped by 0 bases and J by 1 base, with 7 bases between them. Per the germline V gene, CDR1 is SGDLS and CDR2 is YYNGEE. CDR3 amino acids: CASSVARNNYGYTF. CDR3 coding DNA: TGTGCCAGCAGCGTAGCCAGGAATAACTATGGCTACACCTTC. Based on the CDR3 plus reference TRBV9 and TRBJ1-2, the full variable domain is DSGVTQTPKHLITATGQRVTLRCSPRSGDLSVYWYQQSLDQGLQFLIQYYNGEERAKGNILERFSAQQFPDLHSELNLSSLELGDSALYFCASSVARNNYGYTFGSGTRLTVV.

This clone showed up just once. The rearrangement uses TRBV7-9 and TRBJ2-7; D remains unclear. Germline V CDR1 and CDR2: SEHNR, FQNEAQ (reference sequence). The CDR3 runs 12 residues. The ends were cut back, 5 bases at V and 0 bases at J, with 5 bases in the middle. The CDR3 sequence is CASSESSYEQYF. The DNA of the CDR3 is TGTGCCAGCAGCGAAAGCTCCTACGAGCAGTACTTC.

The chain uses TRBV9 and TRBJ1-1; D remains unclear. This CDR3 region has 14 residues. V was pared by 0 bases and J by 7 bases, with 13 bases between. Germline CDR1 reads SGDLS; CDR2 reads YYNGEE. This CDR3 reads CASSVGNNPNEAFF. CDR3 in DNA: TGTGCCAGCAGCGTAGGGAACAACCCTAATGAAGCTTTCTTT. Full variable domain (missing parts from reference TRBV9 and TRBJ1-1): DSGVTQTPKHLITATGQRVTLRCSPRSGDLSVYWYQQSLDQGLQFLIQYYNGEERAKGNILERFSAQQFPDLHSELNLSSLELGDSALYFCASSVGNNPNEAFFGQGTRLTVV.

The chain has TRBV28 and TRBJ1-2; D perhaps matches TRBD1 (5 bases). CDR1 MDHEN and CDR2 SYDVKM come from the germline V gene. The germline V and J ends were trimmed by 6 bases and 2 bases, with 10 bases remaining between them. The CDR3 is 13 residues long. The CDR3 spells CASRSGTNYGYTF. DNA of the CDR3: TGTGCCAGCAGATCCGGGACCAACTATGGCTACACCTTC.

This clone was seen only once. In nucleotides, the CDR3 is TGTGCCAGCAGTCGTAGTGGGGGCGCAAGGGTTGAAGCTTTCTTT. Encoded protein: CASSRSGGARVEAFF. The rearrangement uses TRBV7-2 and TRBJ1-1, with D perhaps matching TRBD1 (6 bases). Germline loops: CDR1 SGHTA, CDR2 FQGNSA. Between the trimmed V and J ends, which lost 6 bases and 7 bases, there was a span of 21 bases. This CDR3 comprises 15 residues.

The table lists this clone with a count of one. The CDR3 DNA sequence: TGTGCCAGTAGTATTAGCGGCAGCCTGGCCAAAAACATTCAGTACTTC. Protein product: CASSISGSLAKNIQYF. The rearrangement uses TRBV19 and TRBJ2-4; D possibly corresponds to TRBD2 (6 bases). This CDR3 is built from 16 residues. Germline CDR1 reads LNHDA; CDR2 reads SQIVND (reference sequence). The V and J ends lost 3 bases and 1 base respectively, with 13 bases between them.

This rearrangement joins TRBV6-1 to TRBJ2-1, with no clear D. The CDR3 is 15 residues long. The germline V gene has CDR1 MNHNS and CDR2 SASEGT. Trimming removed 1 base at V and 9 bases at J, with 16 bases between. The CDR3 bases are TGTGCCAGCAGTGAAGAAGGGCAGGTGTCGGGTGAGCAGTTCTTC. This gives the protein CASSEEGQVSGEQFF.

The V gene is TRBV29-1, the J gene TRBJ2-5, with a possible D match to TRBD2 (5 bases). Looked up from germline, CDR1 is SQVTM and CDR2 is ANQGSEA. The CDR3 covers 13 residues. V lost 1 base and J lost 9, with 15 bases in between. CDR3 residues: CSVEGGPGLSQYF. CDR3 DNA: TGCAGCGTTGAAGGAGGGCCTGGGTTGTCCCAGTACTTC.

This clone has more than one count but fewer than ten. This rearrangement joins TRBV19 to TRBJ1-1; tentatively, D is TRBD1 (6 bases). Germline V gene data show CDR1 as LNHDA and CDR2 as SQIVND (reference sequence). The CDR3 extends over 14 amino acids. V was clipped by 4 bases and J by 1 base, with 10 bases between them. The CDR3: CASSRKTGNTEAFF. The CDR3 nucleotides read TGTGCCAGTAGTAGAAAGACAGGGAACACTGAAGCTTTCTTT.

CDR3 loop: CASSSVGQENTEAFF. The CDR3 bases are TGTGCCAGCAGCTCGGTGGGACAGGAGAACACTGAAGCTTTCTTT. This chain connects TRBV6-5 to TRBJ1-1, with 8 bases fitting TRBD1. Trimming cost V 6 bases and J 1 base; bases outside gene matches: 7. CDR3 length equals 15 residues. Germline CDR1 reads MNHEY; CDR2 reads SVGAGI.

The chain carries TRBV6-5 and TRBJ2-7, with no clear D. The CDR3 length is 16 residues. The germline V and J ends were trimmed by 0 bases and 0 bases, with 12 bases remaining between them. Per germline, CDR1 MNHEY and CDR2 SVGAGI. The CDR3 region has the DNA TGTGCCAGCAGTTACTCGACCCTAGGTAGCTCCTACGAGCAGTACTTC. The encoded protein is CASSYSTLGSSYEQYF.

The chain joins TRBV9 to TRBJ1-1, with a possible D match to TRBD1 (5 bases). Germline assignment: CDR1 SGDLS and CDR2 YYNGEE. V lost 3 bases and J 2 bases, leaving 8 bases between the germline ends. The CDR3 totals 13 residues. The CDR3 DNA reads as TGTGCCAGCAGCGCCAGGGTTAACACTGAAGCTTTCTTT. It translates to CASSARVNTEAFF. The complete variable domain, with remaining parts taken from reference TRBV9 and TRBJ1-1, reads DSGVTQTPKHLITATGQRVTLRCSPRSGDLSVYWYQQSLDQGLQFLIQYYNGEERAKGNILERFSAQQFPDLHSELNLSSLELGDSALYFCASSARVNTEAFFGQGTRLTVV.

The CDR3 coding sequence is TGTGCCAGTAGTATGGGGCAGGGGGATGGCACAGATACGCAGTATTTT. Protein product: CASSMGQGDGTDTQYF. The rearrangement joins TRBV19 to TRBJ2-3; TRBD1 aligns across 7 bases. V was pared by 3 bases and J by 1 base, with 7 bases of the junction left unmatched. The CDR3 is made up of 16 amino acids. Per germline, CDR1 LNHDA and CDR2 SQIVND (reference sequence).

This clone appeared a single time. The chain is built from TRBV27 and TRBJ1-4; a weak D match, TRBD1 (5 bases). The CDR3 contains 14 residues. V was shortened by 4 bases and J by 10 bases, with 16 bases between the two germline ends. CDR1 and CDR2 (germline): MNHEY, SMNVEV (reference sequence). CDR3: CASSSERGVRKLFF. The CDR3 bases are TGTGCCAGCAGTTCTGAGAGGGGAGTGAGAAAACTGTTTTTT.

As for this clone: One end of the junction varies from germline; a read error may be responsible. This sample includes further DNA sequences coding for the same CDR3. The V call is TRBV2, the J call TRBJ1-1; no clear D gene. The CDR3 is made up of 14 amino acids. Per the germline V gene, CDR1 is SNHLY and CDR2 is FYNNEI. CDR3 coding DNA: TGTGCCAGCAGTGAGCCGAAAATGAACACTGAAGCTTTTTTT. This codes for CASSEPKMNTEAFF.

V is TRBV7-2 and J is TRBJ1-6; the D is unclear. Deletions cut 1 base from V and 7 bases from J, with 8 bases between. The CDR3 is 14 residues long. Germline CDR1 reads SGHTA; CDR2 reads FQGNSA. CDR3 in DNA: TGTGCCAGCAGCTTAGGGCAGCTCAATTCACCCCTCCACTTT. It translates to CASSLGQLNSPLHF.

This clone was counted a single time. The chain joins TRBV4-1 to TRBJ1-2; D is ambiguous. The CDR3 extends over 17 amino acids. Germline V lookup: CDR1 MGHRA, CDR2 YSYEKL. V was shortened by 4 bases and J by 1 base, with 19 bases between the two germline ends. CDR3 in amino acids: CASSPHQLGILNYGYTF. The CDR3 nucleotides read TGCGCCAGCAGCCCTCATCAACTTGGAATTCTTAACTATGGCTACACCTTC.

This rearrangement joins TRBV11-3 to TRBJ2-2, with a possible D match to TRBD2 (5 bases). The CDR3 consists of 20 residues. Trimming took off 2 bases at V and 3 bases at J, with 25 bases between the two ends. Germline V gene lookup returns CDR1 SGHNT and CDR2 YENEEA. For the CDR3, the DNA is TGTGCCAGCAGCTTACAGCTAAGATTTCCTCCGGGATCGGACACCGGGGAGCTGTTTTTT. This translates into CASSLQLRFPPGSDTGELFF.

V and J are TRBV5-6 and TRBJ1-1; D unresolved. The CDR3 loop spans 14 amino acids. In germline, CDR1 is SGHDT, CDR2 YYEEEE. V gave up 2 bases and J gave up 8 bases, with 16 bases separating them. This CDR3 is CASSFPGIAGEAFF. DNA of the CDR3: TGTGCCAGCAGCTTCCCAGGAATAGCAGGAGAAGCTTTCTTT.